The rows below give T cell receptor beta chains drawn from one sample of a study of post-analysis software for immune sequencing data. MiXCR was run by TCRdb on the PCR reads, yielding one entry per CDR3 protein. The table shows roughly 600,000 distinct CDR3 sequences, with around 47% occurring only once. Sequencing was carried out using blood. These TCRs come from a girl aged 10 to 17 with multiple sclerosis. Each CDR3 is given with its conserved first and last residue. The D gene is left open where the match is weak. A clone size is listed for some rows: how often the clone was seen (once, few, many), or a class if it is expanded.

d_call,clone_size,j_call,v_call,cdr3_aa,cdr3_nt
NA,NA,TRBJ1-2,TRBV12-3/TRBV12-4,CASSFSRTYGYTF,TGTGCCAGCAGTTTTAGCCGGACCTATGGCTACACCTTC
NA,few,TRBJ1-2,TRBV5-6,CASSFRTNNYGYTF,TGTGCCAGCAGCTTCAGGACAAATAACTATGGCTACACCTTC
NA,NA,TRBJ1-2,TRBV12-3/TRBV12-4,CASSLHAGGYTF,TGTGCCAGCAGTTTACACGCTGGGGGCTACACCTTC
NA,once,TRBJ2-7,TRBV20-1,CSAISDSASYEQYF,TGCAGTGCTATCTCAGACAGCGCCAGCTACGAGCAGTACTTC
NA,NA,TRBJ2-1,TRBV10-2,CATTQWWDEQFF,TGCGCCACCACGCAGTGGTGGGATGAGCAGTTCTTC
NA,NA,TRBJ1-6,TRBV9,CASSVDGKGNSYNSPLHF,TGTGCCAGCAGCGTAGATGGAAAGGGTAACTCCTATAATTCACCCCTCCACTTT
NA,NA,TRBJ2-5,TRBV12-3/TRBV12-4,CASSFRDQETQYF,TGTGCCAGCAGTTTCAGGGACCAAGAGACCCAGTACTTC
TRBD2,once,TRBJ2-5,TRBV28,CASRQKLGLAKKTQYF,TGTGCCAGCAGGCAAAAGCTGGGACTAGCCAAAAAGACCCAGTACTTC
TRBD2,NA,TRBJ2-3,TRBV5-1,CASSQAGHTDTQYF,TGCGCCAGCAGCCAAGCGGGGCACACAGATACGCAGTATTTT
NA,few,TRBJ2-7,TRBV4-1,CASSQEGGGWSYEQYF,TGCGCCAGCAGCCAAGAGGGCGGCGGGTGGTCCTACGAGCAGTACTTC
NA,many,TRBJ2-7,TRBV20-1,CSASQTYEQYF,TGCAGTGCTAGTCAAACCTACGAGCAGTACTTC
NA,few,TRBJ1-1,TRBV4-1,CASRPTHRDRNTEAFF,TGCGCCAGCAGACCCACCCATAGAGACAGGAACACTGAAGCTTTCTTT
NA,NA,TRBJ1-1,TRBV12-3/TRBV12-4,CASSQMRAEAFF,TGTGCCAGCAGCCAGATGCGGGCTGAAGCTTTCTTT
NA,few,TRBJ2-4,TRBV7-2,CASSLGGMAKNIQYF,TGTGCCAGCAGCCTGGGGGGTATGGCCAAAAACATTCAGTACTTC